The 32 T cell receptor beta chains given below trace back to one sample, sequenced in a study of tumor-infiltrating lymphocytes in primary liver carcinoma. From unsorted bulk tissue weighing about 20-33 mg, DNA and RNA were co-extracted. Starting from approximately 470 ng of total RNA, TCR beta cDNA was produced with a primer in the constant region. Library construction for TCR beta comprised three nested multiplex PCR rounds performed with slightly modified ARM-PCR. Each of the first two PCR rounds ran around 10 cycles with TRBV1-TRBV30 forward and C-beta reverse primers. MiXCR was run by TCRdb on the multiplex PCR reads, yielding one entry per CDR3 protein. The sample includes 100,000 to 150,000 distinct CDR3 sequences, 55% to 75% of them seen just once. Source material: liver tumor tissue from sampling region 1. Described subset: tumor region T1, superior pole. Every receptor here comes from a woman aged 60 to 75 with primary liver carcinoma and hepatitis B virus infection.

This clonotype was found once. A read error may account for a junction end that differs from germline. The J gene is TRBJ2-2, the V gene TRBV5-1; 10 bases match TRBD2. Germline V CDR1 and CDR2: SGHRS, YFSETQ. This CDR3 contains 17 residues. CDR3 amino acids: CASSYSGTSETTGEPFF. CDR3 coding DNA: TGCGCCAGCAGTTATTCCGGGACTAGCGAGACAACCGGGGAGCCGTTTTTT.

This clonotype was found once. A much larger clonotype is one base distant, so this may be a read error. The rearrangement uses TRBV5-4 and TRBJ2-1, with TRBD1 matching 8 bases. This CDR3 spans 14 amino acids. Germline CDR1 and CDR2: SGHNT and YYREEE (reference sequence). CDR3 protein: CASRDREAYNEQSF. In DNA, the CDR3 is TGTGCCAGCAGGGACAGGGAAGCCTACAATGAGCAGTCCTTC.

This clonotype appeared a single time. Its ends do not fully match the called genes, so a read error is possible. V usage is TRBV12-3 or TRBV12-4 and J usage is TRBJ2-2, with 7 bases aligning to TRBD2. The length of the CDR3 is 15 residues. CDR3 bases: TGTGCCAGCAGTTCTGGACTAGTGGTCACCAGGGAGCTGTTTTTT. Its translation: CASSSGLVVTRELFF.

On this clonotype: A read error may account for a junction end that differs from germline. The chain employs TRBV4-2 and TRBJ2-7; maybe TRBD2 (5 bases). This CDR3 contains 14 residues. Germline assignment: CDR1 LGHNA and CDR2 YNFKEQ. The CDR3 is CASSRVGELYERYF. CDR3 nucleotides: TGTGCCAGCAGCCGAGTGGGAGAGTTGTACGAGCGGTACTTC.

V is TRBV11-2 and J is TRBJ2-3, with D perhaps matching TRBD2 (8 bases). The CDR3 sequence is 15 residues long. V gave up 4 bases and J gave up 15 bases, with 26 bases separating them. The germline gives CDR1 SGHAT, CDR2 FQNNGV. In nucleotides, the CDR3 is TGTGCCAGCAGCTCAGGACTAGCAGGGACAGATACGCGATATTTT. This codes for CASSSGLAGTDTRYF.

The chain employs TRBV13 and TRBJ2-7, with 10 nucleotides matching TRBD2. V dropped 4 bases and J dropped 9; count of bases not matched to a gene: 15. This CDR3 has 16 residues. Per the germline V gene, CDR1 is PRHDT and CDR2 is FYEKMQ (reference sequence). The CDR3 coding sequence is TGTGCCAGCAGCTACCTCTGGAGCGGGAGGGCCAGCGTGCAGTACTTC. It codes for CASSYLWSGRASVQYF.

Regarding this clonotype: This may be a read error, as it is one base from a much larger clone. The V call is TRBV6-5, the J call TRBJ1-1; D is possibly TRBD1 (6 bases). The germline CDR1 and CDR2 sequences are MNHEY and SVGAGI. V was clipped by 7 bases and J by 0 bases, with 15 bases between them. CDR3 length equals 15 residues. In DNA form, the CDR3 reads TGTGCCAGCACCAGACAGGAAACCATGAACACTGAAGCTTTCTTT. Its protein is CASTRQETMNTEAFF.

Of note for this clonotype: The junction departs from germline at one end; a sequencing error may be responsible. This chain joins TRBV14 and TRBJ2-1, with D perhaps given as TRBD1 or TRBD2 (7 bases each). Per the germline V gene, CDR1 is SGHDN and CDR2 is FVKESK. CDR3 size: 13 residues. CDR3 DNA: TGTGTCAGCAGCCTCAGGGGGGGCAATGAACAGTTCTTC. This sequence encodes CVSSLRGGNEQFF.

In the case of this clonotype: The junction shows a germline mismatch at one end, possibly a read error. This rearrangement joins TRBV6-5 to TRBJ1-5; D may be TRBD1 (5 bases). CDR3 size: 16 residues. CDR1 and CDR2 (germline): MNHEY, SVGAGI. For the CDR3, the DNA is TGTGCCAGCAGTATGAGGGGAGGATTAGGCGATCAGCCCCAGCGTTTT. Translation gives CASSMRGGLGDQPQRF.

To note about this clonotype: Being one base from a much bigger clone, this may be a read error. This sequence joins TRBV6-5 and TRBJ2-7; 7 bases match TRBD1. V lost 4 bases to trimming and J lost 3 bases; unmatched junction nucleotides: 3. The CDR3 spans 13 residues. Germline assignment: CDR1 MNHEY and CDR2 SVGAGI. The CDR3 protein is CASSCRDSYEQYF. Here the CDR3 DNA reads TGTGCCAGCAGTTGCCGGGACAGCTACGAGCAGTACTTC.

CDR3 loop: CASSKKLAGEYNEQFF. CDR3 DNA sequence: TGTGCCAGCAGCAAAAAACTAGCGGGGGAATACAATGAGCAGTTCTTC. This chain links TRBV4-2 with TRBJ2-1, with 11 bases aligning to TRBD2. J lost 4 bases, V lost 5 bases, and 7 bases had no gene match. Germline CDR1 LGHNA, CDR2 YNFKEQ. The CDR3 is 16 residues long.

This sequence joins TRBV7-9 and TRBJ2-1, with D possibly TRBD2 on 5 matching bases. V lost 2 bases, J lost 0 bases, and 14 bases lay in between. Germline V gene data show CDR1 as SEHNR and CDR2 as FQNEAQ (reference sequence). This CDR3 contains 17 residues. The CDR3 DNA sequence: TGTGCCAGCAGCTTACTCACGGGAAGATCCTCCTACAATGAGCAGTTCTTC. Translation gives CASSLLTGRSSYNEQFF.

V gene TRBV18 combines with J gene TRBJ2-7; D gene uncertain. Germline CDR1 reads KGHSH; CDR2 reads LQKENI. CDR3 length: 12 residues. V lost 3 bases to trimming and J lost 0 bases, with 3 bases between them. CDR3 sequence reads: CASSPDSYEQYF. Here the CDR3 DNA reads TGTGCCAGCTCACCTGACTCCTACGAGCAGTACTTC.

This clonotype was observed once. One end of the junction varies from germline; a read error may be responsible. The chain carries TRBV29-1 and TRBJ1-1; D is possibly TRBD1 (5 bases). Per germline, CDR1 SQVTM and CDR2 ANQGSEA. The CDR3 covers 13 residues. The CDR3 here is CIVEEQTDTEAFF. The CDR3 bases are TGCATCGTTGAGGAACAGACAGACACTGAAGCTTTCTTT.

The chain has TRBV11-2 and TRBJ2-7, with D possibly TRBD1 on 5 matching bases. The CDR3 is 15 amino acids. V lost 0 bases to trimming and J lost 7 bases, with 16 bases between them. The germline CDR1 and CDR2 sequences are SGHAT and FQNNGV. The CDR3 sequence is CASSLDTGHTSEQYF. The CDR3 DNA is TGTGCCAGCAGCTTAGACACAGGCCATACGTCAGAGCAGTACTTC. The full variable domain, with the rest looked up from reference TRBV11-2 and TRBJ2-7, is EAGVAQSPRYKIIEKRQSVAFWCNPISGHATLYWYQQILGQGPKLLIQFQNNGVVDDSQLPKDRFSAERLKGVDSTLKIQPAKLEDSAVYLCASSLDTGHTSEQYFGPGTRLTVT.

Concerning this clonotype: A junction boundary mismatches the germline segment, possibly from a read error. V is TRBV12-3 or TRBV12-4 and J is TRBJ1-5, with D tentatively TRBD1 (6 bases). This CDR3 comprises 12 residues. Here the CDR3 DNA reads TGTGCCAGCAATCAAACCCAGGGGCCCCAGCACTTT. Its protein product is CASNQTQGPQHF.

About this clonotype: Because the CDR3 is missing its conserved closing phenylalanine or tryptophan, this is likely a read error. The rearrangement links TRBV11-2 to TRBJ2-7; possibly TRBD2 for D (7 bases). The length of the CDR3 is 16 residues. The germline CDR1 and CDR2 sequences are SGHAT and FQNNGV. CDR3 DNA sequence: TGTGCCAGCAACTTAGGATCGGGGGCTAGCGGTTACGAGCAGTACTTA. This sequence encodes CASNLGSGASGYEQYL.

Concerning this clonotype itself: A clone one base away is much larger, so this may be a read error. The J gene is TRBJ1-1, the V gene TRBV29-1, with 8 bases identical to TRBD1. Per the germline V gene, CDR1 is SQVTM and CDR2 is ANQGSEA. There are 12 residues in the CDR3. DNA of the CDR3: TGCAACGCCCAGGGGGCGGTGACTGAAGCTTTCTTT. This gives the protein CNAQGAVTEAFF.

Remarks on this clonotype: A read error may produce the germline difference seen at one junction end. V is TRBV7-8 and J is TRBJ2-1, with a tentative D call TRBD2 (5 bases). Germline V gene sequence: CDR1 SGHVS, CDR2 FQNEAQ. CDR3 size: 14 residues. As DNA, the CDR3 is TGTGCCAGCATCTTATCTAGCAGGAGGTCTGAGCAGTTCTTC. Translating it yields CASILSSRRSEQFF.

This clonotype has only a few counts. A much larger clone differs by one base, so this may be a read error. This sequence joins TRBV6-5 and TRBJ2-7; 10 positions agree with TRBD2. The CDR3 runs to 15 residues. V shed 2 bases, J shed 4 bases, and the junction held 5 bases outside the gene matches. Germline lookup yields CDR1 MNHEY and CDR2 SVGAGI. Here the CDR3 DNA reads TGTGCCAGCAGTTACACAGCGGGAGGGGAGTACGAGCAGTACTTC. Amino acid sequence: CASSYTAGGEYEQYF.

Points on this clonotype: With a much larger clone just one base away, this may be a read error. The V gene is TRBV29-1, the J gene TRBJ1-1; TRBD1 is a possible D gene (5 bases). CDR3 length: 12 amino acids. Between the trimmed V and J ends, which lost 8 bases and 0 bases, there was a span of 10 bases. Germline V gene lookup returns CDR1 SQVTM and CDR2 ANQGSEA. Here the CDR3 DNA reads TGCAGCTTTAGACAGCTGAACACTGAAGCTTTCTTT. It specifies CSFRQLNTEAFF.

About this clonotype itself: With a much larger clone just one base away, this may be a read error. The chain couples TRBV5-5 to TRBJ2-1; 7 positions match TRBD1. The CDR3 totals 14 residues. From germline, CDR1 is SGHKS and CDR2 YYEKEE (reference sequence). The CDR3 protein is CARSPSTGYNEQFF. The CDR3 DNA is TGTGCCCGCAGCCCTTCGACAGGGTACAATGAGCAGTTCTTC.

The chain uses TRBV11-2 and TRBJ2-7, with D possibly TRBD2 on 6 matching bases. V gave up 6 bases and J gave up 2 bases, with 14 bases separating them. The germline V gene encodes CDR1 SGHAT and CDR2 FQNNGV. CDR3 length: 14 amino acids. The DNA for the CDR3 is TGTGCCAGCAGTCGGCTAGCGTACCCCTACGAGCAGTACTTC. It yields the protein CASSRLAYPYEQYF.

Points on this clonotype: This could be a read error, since a much larger clone is one nucleotide away. The chain recombines TRBV4-1 with TRBJ1-1; D gene unclear. Looked up from germline, CDR1 is MGHRA and CDR2 is YSYEKL. The CDR3 covers 12 residues. Here the CDR3 DNA reads TGCACCAGCAGCCAAGTAGGGATTGAAGCTTTCTTT. As protein: CTSSQVGIEAFF.

Points on this clonotype: A much larger clonotype is one base distant, so this may be a read error. The CDR3 sequence is CASNQPSANAEAFF. The CDR3 DNA follows: TGTGCCAGCAACCAACCCAGCGCGAACGCTGAAGCTTTCTTT. The V and J genes are TRBV12-3 or TRBV12-4 and TRBJ1-1; D is undetermined. CDR3 length equals 14 residues.

Remarks on this clonotype: An end of the junction differs from the germline gene, which may be a read error. This sequence joins TRBV13 and TRBJ1-2, with TRBD1 matching 9 bases. This CDR3 contains 14 residues. Germline V CDR1 and CDR2: PRHDT, FYEKMQ (reference sequence). This chain's CDR3 is CASSYDRGSYDYAF. The CDR3 DNA is TGTGCCAGCAGCTACGACAGGGGGAGTTATGACTACGCCTTC.

On this clonotype: A much larger clone sits a single nucleotide away, making a read error possible. The chain uses TRBV6-6 and TRBJ2-3, with TRBD1 matching 8 bases. The CDR3 contains 17 residues. V was clipped by 2 bases and J by 0 bases; unmatched bases: 7. Germline CDR1 and CDR2: MNHNY and SVGAGI (reference sequence). The CDR3 nucleotides read TGTGCCAGCAGTTACGCTGCCGGGACAGGAAGCACAGATACGCAGTATTTT. This sequence encodes CASSYAAGTGSTDTQYF.

As for this clonotype: One end of the junction does not line up with germline, which may come from a read error. This sequence joins TRBV11-2 and TRBJ2-5, with D uncertain. Germline V CDR1 and CDR2: SGHAT, FQNNGV. CDR3 size: 13 residues. The CDR3 is CANSLGFKGTQYF. The DNA for the CDR3 is TGTGCCAACAGCTTAGGATTCAAGGGGACCCAGTACTTC.

On this clonotype itself: A much larger clone lies one base from this, so it may be a read error. This chain uses TRBV7-9 with TRBJ2-3; the D is unclear. The length of the CDR3 is 15 residues. Germline loops: CDR1 SEHNR, CDR2 FQNEAQ (reference sequence). The CDR3 DNA follows: TGTGCCAGCGGCTTGGATGGGCGAAGCACAGATACGCAGTATTTT. Translation: CASGLDGRSTDTQYF.

In its sample, this clonotype was seen a few times. This chain joins TRBV5-1 and TRBJ2-3; TRBD1 or TRBD2 may be the D gene (5 bases each). This CDR3 is 15 amino acids long. Between the trimmed V and J ends, which lost 3 bases and 2 bases, there was a span of 13 bases. Germline lookup yields CDR1 SGHRS and CDR2 YFSETQ. This CDR3 is CASSSGRGSTDTQYF. CDR3 bases: TGCGCCAGCAGCTCAGGCCGGGGCTCCACAGATACGCAGTATTTT. The full variable domain, its missing parts supplied by reference TRBV5-1 and TRBJ2-3, is KAGVTQTPRYLIKTRGQQVTLSCSPISGHRSVSWYQQTPGQGLQFLFEYFSETQRNKGNFPGRFSGRQFSNSRSEMNVSTLELGDSALYLCASSSGRGSTDTQYFGPGTRLTVL.

V and J are TRBV24-1 and TRBJ2-3; 8 nucleotides agree with TRBD2. V shed 5 bases, J shed 2 bases, and the junction held 14 bases outside the gene matches. Germline-derived CDR1 and CDR2 are KGHDR and SFDVKD. The CDR3 has 18 residues. CDR3 DNA sequence: TGTGCCACCAGTGGTCAGACTAGCGCGGGAGGACTCACAGATACGCAGTATTTT. Encoded protein: CATSGQTSAGGLTDTQYF.

In the case of this clonotype: At one end the junction does not follow the germline gene, possibly because of a read error. V gene TRBV11-2 combines with J gene TRBJ2-1; 9 bases are shared with TRBD1. From germline, CDR1 is SGHAT and CDR2 FQNNGV. The CDR3 has 17 residues. CDR3 in amino acids: CANSSIHGQGYRGEQFF. CDR3 sequence (DNA): TGTGCCAACAGCTCAATCCACGGACAGGGGTACAGGGGTGAGCAGTTCTTC.